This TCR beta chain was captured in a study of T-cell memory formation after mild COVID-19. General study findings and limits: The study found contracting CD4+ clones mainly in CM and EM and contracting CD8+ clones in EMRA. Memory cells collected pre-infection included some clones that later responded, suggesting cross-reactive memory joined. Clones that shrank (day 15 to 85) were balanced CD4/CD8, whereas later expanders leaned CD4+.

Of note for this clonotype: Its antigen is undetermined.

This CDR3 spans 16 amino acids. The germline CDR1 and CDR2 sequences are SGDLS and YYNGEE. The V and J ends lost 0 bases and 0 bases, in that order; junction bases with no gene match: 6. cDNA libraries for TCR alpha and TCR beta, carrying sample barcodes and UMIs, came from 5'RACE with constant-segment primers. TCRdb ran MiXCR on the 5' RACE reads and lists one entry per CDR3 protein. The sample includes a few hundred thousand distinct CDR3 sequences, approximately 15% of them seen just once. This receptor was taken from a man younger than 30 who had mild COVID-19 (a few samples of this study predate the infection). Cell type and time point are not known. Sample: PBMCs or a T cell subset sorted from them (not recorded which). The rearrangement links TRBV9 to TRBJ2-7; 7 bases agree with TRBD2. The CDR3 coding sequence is TGTGCCAGCAGCGTAGGTCTAGCGGTAAACTCCTACGAGCAGTACTTC. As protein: CASSVGLAVNSYEQYF.